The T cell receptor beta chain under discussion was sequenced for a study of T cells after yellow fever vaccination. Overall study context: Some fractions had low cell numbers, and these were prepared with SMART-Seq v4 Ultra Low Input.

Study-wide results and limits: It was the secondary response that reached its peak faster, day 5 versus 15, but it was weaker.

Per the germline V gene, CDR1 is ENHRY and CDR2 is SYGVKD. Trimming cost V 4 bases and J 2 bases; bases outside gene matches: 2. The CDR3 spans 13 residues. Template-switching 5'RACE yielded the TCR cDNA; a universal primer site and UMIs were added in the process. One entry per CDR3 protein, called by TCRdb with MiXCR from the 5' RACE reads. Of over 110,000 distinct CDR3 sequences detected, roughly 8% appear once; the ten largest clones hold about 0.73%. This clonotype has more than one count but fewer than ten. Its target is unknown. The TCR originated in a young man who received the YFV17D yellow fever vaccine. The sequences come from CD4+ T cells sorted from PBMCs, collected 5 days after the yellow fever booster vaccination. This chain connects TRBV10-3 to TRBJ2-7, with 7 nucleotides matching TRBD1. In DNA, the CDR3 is TGTGCCATCAGTGCCGACAGGGCCTACGAGCAGTACTTC. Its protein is CAISADRAYEQYF.